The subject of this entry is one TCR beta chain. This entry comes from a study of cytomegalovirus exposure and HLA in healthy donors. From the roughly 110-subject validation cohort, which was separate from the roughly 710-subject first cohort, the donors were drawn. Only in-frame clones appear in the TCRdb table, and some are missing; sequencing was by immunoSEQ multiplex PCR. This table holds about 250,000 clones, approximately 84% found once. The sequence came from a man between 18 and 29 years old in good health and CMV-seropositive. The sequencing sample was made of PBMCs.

CDR3 DNA: TGCGCCAGCAGCCCGGGACAGGCAGAAGGAGGGACCCAGTACTTC. Amino acids: CASSPGQAEGGTQYF. V usage is TRBV5-1 and J usage is TRBJ2-5, with 8 bases fitting TRBD1. From germline, CDR1 is SGHRS and CDR2 YFSETQ. J lost 7 bases, V lost 4 bases, and 12 bases had no gene match. The CDR3 consists of 15 residues.